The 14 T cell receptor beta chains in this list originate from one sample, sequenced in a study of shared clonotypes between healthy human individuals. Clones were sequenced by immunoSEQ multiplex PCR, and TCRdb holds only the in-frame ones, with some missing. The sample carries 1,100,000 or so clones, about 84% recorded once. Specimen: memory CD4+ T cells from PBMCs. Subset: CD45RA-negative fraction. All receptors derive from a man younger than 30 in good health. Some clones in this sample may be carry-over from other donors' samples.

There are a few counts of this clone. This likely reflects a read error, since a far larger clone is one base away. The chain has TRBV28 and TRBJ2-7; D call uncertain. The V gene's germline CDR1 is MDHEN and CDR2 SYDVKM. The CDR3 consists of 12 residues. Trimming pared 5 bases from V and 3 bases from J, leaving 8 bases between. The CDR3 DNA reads TGTGCCAGCAGTCCCCGCTTCTACGAGCAGTACTTC. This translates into CASSPRFYEQYF.

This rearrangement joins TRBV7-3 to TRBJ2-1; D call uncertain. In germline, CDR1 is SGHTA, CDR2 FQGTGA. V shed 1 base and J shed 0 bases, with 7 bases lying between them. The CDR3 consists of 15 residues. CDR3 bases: TGTGCCAGCAGCTTAAGTAGAAGCTCCTACAATGAGCAGTTCTTC. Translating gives CASSLSRSSYNEQFF.

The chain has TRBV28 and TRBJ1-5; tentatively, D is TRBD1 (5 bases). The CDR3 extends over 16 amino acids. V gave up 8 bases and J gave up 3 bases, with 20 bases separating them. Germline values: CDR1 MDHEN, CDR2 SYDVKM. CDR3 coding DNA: TGTGCCAGCTCCACGGGGGATCGCAGGTACAATCAGCCCCAGCATTTT. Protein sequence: CASSTGDRRYNQPQHF. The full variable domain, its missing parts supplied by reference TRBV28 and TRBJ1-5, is DVKVTQSSRYLVKRTGEKVFLECVQDMDHENMFWYRQDPGLGLRLIYFSYDVKMKEKGDIPEGYSVSREKKERFSLILESASTNQTSMYLCASSTGDRRYNQPQHFGDGTRLSIL.

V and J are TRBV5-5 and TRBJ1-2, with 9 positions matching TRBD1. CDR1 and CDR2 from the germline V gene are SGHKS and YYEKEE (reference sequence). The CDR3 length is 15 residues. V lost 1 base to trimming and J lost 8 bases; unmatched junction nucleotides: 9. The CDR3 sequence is CASSLSTGGAEGYTF. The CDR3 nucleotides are TGTGCCAGCAGCTTGTCTACAGGGGGCGCGGAGGGCTACACCTTC.

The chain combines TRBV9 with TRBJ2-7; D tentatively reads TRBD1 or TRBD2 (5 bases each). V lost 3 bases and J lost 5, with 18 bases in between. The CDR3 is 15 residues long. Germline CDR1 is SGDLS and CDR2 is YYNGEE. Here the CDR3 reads CASSAPGTTRNEQYF. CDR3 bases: TGTGCCAGCAGCGCTCCCGGGACGACGAGGAACGAGCAGTACTTC.

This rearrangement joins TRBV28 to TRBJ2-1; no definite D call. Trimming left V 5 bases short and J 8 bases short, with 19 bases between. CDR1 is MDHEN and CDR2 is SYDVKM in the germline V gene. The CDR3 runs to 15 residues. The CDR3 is CASSRRLLKDDEQFF. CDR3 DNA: TGTGCCAGCAGTAGAAGACTCCTGAAGGACGATGAGCAGTTCTTC.

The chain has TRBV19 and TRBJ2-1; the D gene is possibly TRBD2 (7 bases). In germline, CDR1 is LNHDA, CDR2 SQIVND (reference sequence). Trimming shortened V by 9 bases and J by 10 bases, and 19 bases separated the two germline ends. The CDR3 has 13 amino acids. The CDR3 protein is CASRTSRGDEQFF. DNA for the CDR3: TGTGCCAGCCGGACTAGTAGGGGGGACGAGCAGTTCTTC. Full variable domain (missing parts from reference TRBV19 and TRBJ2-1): DGGITQSPKYLFRKEGQNVTLSCEQNLNHDAMYWYRQDPGQGLRLIYYSQIVNDFQKGDIAEGYSVSREKKESFPLTVTSAQKNPTAFYLCASRTSRGDEQFFGPGTRLTVL.

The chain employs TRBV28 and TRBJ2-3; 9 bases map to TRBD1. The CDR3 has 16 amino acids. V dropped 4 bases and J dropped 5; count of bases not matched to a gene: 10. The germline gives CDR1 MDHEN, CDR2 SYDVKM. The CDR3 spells CASSSSGTGSEDTQYF. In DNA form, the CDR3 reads TGTGCCAGCAGTTCGTCCGGGACAGGGAGTGAAGATACGCAGTATTTT.

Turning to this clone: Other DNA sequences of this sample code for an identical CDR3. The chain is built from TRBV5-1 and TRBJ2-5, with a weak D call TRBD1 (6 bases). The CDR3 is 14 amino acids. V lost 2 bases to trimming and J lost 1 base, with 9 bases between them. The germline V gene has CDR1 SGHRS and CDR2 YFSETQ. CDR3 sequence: CASSFGTSQETQYF. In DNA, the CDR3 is TGCGCCAGCAGCTTCGGGACATCCCAAGAGACCCAGTACTTC.

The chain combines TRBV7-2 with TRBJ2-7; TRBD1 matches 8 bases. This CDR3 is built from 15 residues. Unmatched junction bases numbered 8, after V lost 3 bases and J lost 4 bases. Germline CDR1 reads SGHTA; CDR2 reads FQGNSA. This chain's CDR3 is CASSFRAGGLYEQYF. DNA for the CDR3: TGTGCCAGCAGCTTTAGGGCAGGGGGCCTTTACGAGCAGTACTTC. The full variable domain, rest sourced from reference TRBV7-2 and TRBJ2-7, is GAGVSQSPSNKVTEKGKDVELRCDPISGHTALYWYRQSLGQGLEFLIYFQGNSAPDKSGLPSDRFSAERTGGSVSTLTIQRTQQEDSAVYLCASSFRAGGLYEQYFGPGTRLTVT.

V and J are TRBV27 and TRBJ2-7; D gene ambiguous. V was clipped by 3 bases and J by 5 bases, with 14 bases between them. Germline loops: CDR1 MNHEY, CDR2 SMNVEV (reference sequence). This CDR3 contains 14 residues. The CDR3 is CASSFLGYRDEQYF. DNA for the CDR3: TGTGCCAGCAGTTTTTTGGGGTACAGAGACGAGCAGTACTTC.

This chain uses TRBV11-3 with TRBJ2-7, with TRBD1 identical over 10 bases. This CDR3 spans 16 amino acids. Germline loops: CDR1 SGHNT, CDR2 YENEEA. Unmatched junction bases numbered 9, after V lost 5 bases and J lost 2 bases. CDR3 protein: CASSPSGQGTPYEQYF. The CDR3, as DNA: TGTGCCAGCAGCCCGTCGGGACAGGGGACTCCCTACGAGCAGTACTTC.

In nucleotides, the CDR3 is TGTGCCAGCTTCTCCACCTACGAGCAGTACTTC. Protein sequence: CASFSTYEQYF. The V call is TRBV2, the J call TRBJ2-7; D unresolved. With 8 bases removed from V and 2 bases from J, the gap between germline ends came to 7 bases. The germline gives CDR1 SNHLY, CDR2 FYNNEI. The CDR3 runs to 11 residues.

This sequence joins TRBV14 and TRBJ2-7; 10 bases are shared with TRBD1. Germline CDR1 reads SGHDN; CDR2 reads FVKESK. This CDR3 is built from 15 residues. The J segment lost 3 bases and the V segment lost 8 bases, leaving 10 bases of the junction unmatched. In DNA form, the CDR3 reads TGTGCCAGCGGACGGGGCGGGACAGGGGTCTACGAGCAGTACTTC. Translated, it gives CASGRGGTGVYEQYF.